This T cell receptor (beta chain) was sequenced in a study of T cell responses to AZD1222 COVID-19 vaccine. Study summary: Second-dose timings of about 4 or about 12 weeks were pooled.

Clones were sequenced by immunoSEQ multiplex PCR, and TCRdb holds only the in-frame ones, with some missing. The data show some 140,000 clones, with 70% to 90% seen just once and 1.5% to 2% held by the top ten. CDR3 length: 14 residues. Germline V gene sequence: CDR1 LNHDA, CDR2 SQIVND (reference sequence). In the case of this clone: One end of the junction is discordant with germline, which a read error may explain.

The chain employs TRBV19 and TRBJ1-2; no definite D call. Specimen: peripheral blood, collected on day 0 of AZD1222 vaccination. This sequence was found in an adult in good health. CDR3 DNA: TGTGCCAGCAGTAGCACTCAAGGGAAATATGGCTACACCTTC. Protein product: CASSSTQGKYGYTF.